The clone carrying this TCR beta chain was picked up many times. J was trimmed by 3 bases and V by 4 bases; bases with no gene match: 1. The CDR3 totals 15 residues. The entry originates in a study of T-cell memory formation after mild COVID-19. One entry per CDR3 protein results from TCRdb running MiXCR on the 5' RACE reads. The sample records roughly 200,000 distinct CDR3 sequences, 16% being singletons. Source material: PBMCs or a T cell subset sorted from them (not recorded which). The chain links TRBV12-3 or TRBV12-4 to TRBJ2-3; 13 positions agree with TRBD2. The receptor comes from an adult woman who had mild COVID-19 (a few samples of this study predate the infection). Cell type and time point are not known. The DNA of the CDR3 is TGTGCCAGCAGTTGGACTAGCGGGGGAACAGATACGCAGTATTTT. Its translation is CASSWTSGGTDTQYF.